Sequencing of this TCR beta chain was carried out in a study of blood T cells in healthy people across ages. Investigators took about 10 milliliters of peripheral blood from every donor. Alongside a J-beta primer mix, a sample-barcoded 5' primer served in a second PCR lasting about 7 to 11 cycles. TCRdb recomputed calls from the 5' RACE reads with MiXCR, one row per CDR3 protein. The sample carries 600,000 or so distinct CDR3 sequences, under 30% recorded once. This clonotype was recorded many times. This CDR3 has 14 residues. Trimming removed 3 bases from V and 4 bases from J, with 16 bases in between. Germline-derived CDR1 and CDR2 are DFQATT and SNEGSKA (reference sequence).

Sequencing was carried out using blood. The sequence was obtained from a woman aged 80 or older in good health. The chain has TRBV20-1 and TRBJ2-7, with a possible D match to TRBD1 (7 bases). CDR3 coding DNA: TGCAGTGCTAGTAAAGGAGGGGGCCGTTACGAGCAGTACTTC. Amino acid sequence: CSASKGGGRYEQYF.